This is a list of T cell receptor beta chains from one sample in a study of tumor-infiltrating lymphocytes in oesophageal squamous cell carcinoma. TCRdb redid the calling of the PCR reads with MiXCR, one entry per CDR3 protein. The sample carries 15,000 to 25,000 distinct CDR3 sequences, less than 45% recorded once. Specimen: esophageal tumor tissue. Receptor source: a male donor with esophageal squamous cell carcinoma. The CDR3 runs from the conserved cysteine through the conserved F or W. D genes are given only for firm matches. The listing skips clone size in some rows; elsewhere it reads once, few, many or a size class.

V	J	D	size	CDR3	DNA
TRBV7-2	TRBJ2-1	TRBD2	NA	CASSFPTSGNNEQFF	TGTGCCAGCAGCTTTCCGACTAGCGGAAACAATGAGCAGTTCTTC
TRBV5-6	TRBJ2-3	NA	many	CASTRVSATDTQYF	TGTGCCAGCACCCGGGTGTCGGCGACAGATACGCAGTATTTT
TRBV6-1	TRBJ2-5	NA	NA	CASREKRGGETQYF	TGTGCCAGCAGAGAGAAGAGGGGAGGAGAGACCCAGTACTTC
TRBV27	TRBJ2-1	NA	NA	CASSPPAGGRPYNEQFF	TGTGCCAGCAGTCCCCCCGCTGGAGGGAGACCCTACAATGAGCAGTTCTTC
TRBV11-2	TRBJ2-7	NA	once	CASSLDLGPQSEQYF	TGTGCCAGCAGCTTAGATCTGGGGCCCCAATCCGAGCAGTACTTC
TRBV29-1	TRBJ1-5	NA	NA	CSVSGREDQPQHF	TGCAGCGTGTCCGGCAGGGAGGATCAGCCCCAGCATTTT
TRBV6-6	TRBJ2-1	NA	once	CASSYGGGREQFF	TGTGCCAGCAGTTACGGTGGGGGGCGTGAGCAGTTCTTC
TRBV6-1	TRBJ2-7	TRBD1	many	CASCFKGARNEQYF	TGTGCCAGCTGCTTCAAGGGGGCAAGAAACGAGCAGTACTTC
TRBV11-3	TRBJ2-1	TRBD1	few	CASRQLGQGLKGEQFF	TGTGCCAGCAGACAGCTGGGACAGGGGTTAAAGGGTGAGCAGTTCTTC
TRBV12-3/TRBV12-4	TRBJ2-7	TRBD2	many	CASSPLLSSGRARTYNEQYF	TGTGCCAGCAGTCCCCTCCTCTCAAGCGGGAGGGCCAGAACCTACAATGAGCAGTACTTC
TRBV5-3	TRBJ1-3	TRBD1	NA	CASSTGGTGNTIYF	TGTGCCAGCTCCACAGGGGGCACTGGAAACACCATATATTTT
TRBV7-8	TRBJ2-7	NA	NA	CASSLRQNQGEQYF	TGTGCCAGCAGCTTAAGACAAAACCAGGGCGAGCAGTACTTC
TRBV6-1	TRBJ2-7	NA	many	CASTRLGSPSYEQYF	TGTGCCAGCACCCGCCTGGGGAGTCCCTCCTACGAGCAGTACTTC
TRBV5-5	TRBJ2-7	TRBD1	many	CASSFSGTGSDEQYF	TGTGCCAGCAGTTTTTCCGGGACAGGGTCCGATGAGCAGTACTTC
TRBV7-6	TRBJ2-5	NA	NA	CASSLTGIGQETQYF	TGTGCCAGCAGCCTTACAGGTATCGGGCAAGAGACCCAGTACTTC
TRBV7-3	TRBJ2-1	TRBD2	NA	CASSASGTRNNEQFF	TGTGCCAGCAGCGCTAGCGGAACGCGGAACAATGAGCAGTTCTTC
TRBV6-1	TRBJ2-3	TRBD1	medium-sized	CASSRQGRSTDTQYF	TGTGCCAGCAGTAGACAGGGGCGAAGCACAGATACGCAGTATTTT
TRBV7-6	TRBJ2-7	NA	NA	CASSLDTGYEQYF	TGTGCTAGCAGCTTAGATACGGGGTACGAGCAGTACTTC
TRBV7-3	TRBJ1-1	TRBD1	many	CASSTGQGDVNTEAFF	TGTGCCAGCAGCACCGGACAGGGGGACGTGAACACTGAAGCTTTCTTT
TRBV7-9	TRBJ2-7	NA	NA	CASSLTANSYEQYF	TGTGCCAGCAGCTTGACAGCTAACTCCTACGAGCAGTACTTC
TRBV5-6	TRBJ2-3	TRBD2	many	CASSARGAGWADTQYF	TGTGCCAGCAGCGCCCGGGGAGCGGGGTGGGCGGATACGCAGTATTTT
TRBV5-1	TRBJ2-5	TRBD1	many	CASSLSPQGHQETQYF	TGCGCCAGCAGCTTGTCCCCACAGGGGCACCAAGAGACCCAGTACTTC
TRBV6-1	TRBJ2-1	NA	medium-sized	CASRLDTNEQFF	TGTGCCAGCAGACTAGACACTAATGAGCAGTTCTTC
TRBV2	TRBJ1-5	TRBD1	NA	CASSLADRGNQPQHF	TGTGCCAGCAGTCTGGCGGACAGGGGTAATCAGCCCCAGCATTTT
TRBV7-7	TRBJ2-5	NA	NA	CASSLGGPPETQYF	TGTGCTAGCAGCTTAGGTGGGCCCCCAGAGACCCAGTACTTC
TRBV24-1	TRBJ2-3	NA	NA	CATSDFIGGQKDTQYF	TGTGCCACCAGTGATTTCATCGGGGGGCAAAAAGATACGCAGTATTTT
TRBV18	TRBJ2-5	NA	few	CASSPQETQYF	TGTGCCAGCTCACCCCAAGAGACCCAGTACTTC
TRBV19	TRBJ1-6	TRBD1	NA	CASSIGQGVGSPLHF	TGTGCCAGTAGTATCGGACAGGGGGTTGGATCACCCCTCCACTTT
TRBV7-2	TRBJ1-1	NA	NA	CASSDYRAMNTEAFF	TGTGCCAGCAGCGATTACAGGGCCATGAACACTGAAGCTTTCTTT
TRBV7-2	TRBJ2-2	NA	once	CASSLGLSTGELFF	TGTGCCAGCAGCCTTGGACTAAGCACCGGGGAGCTGTTTTTT
TRBV7-2	TRBJ2-7	NA	medium-sized	CASSPYRGVEQYF	TGTGCCAGCAGCCCGTACAGAGGAGTCGAGCAGTACTTC
TRBV7-9	TRBJ1-1	NA	many	CASRARSVEAFF	TGTGCCAGCAGAGCCAGGTCGGTTGAAGCTTTCTTT
TRBV5-4	TRBJ1-2	NA	many	CASSLSGGYGYTF	TGTGCCAGCAGCTTGAGTGGGGGCTATGGCTACACCTTC
TRBV12-3/TRBV12-4	TRBJ2-7	TRBD2	NA	CASSLSRDYPGEQYF	TGTGCCAGCAGTTTGTCGAGGGACTACCCGGGGGAGCAGTACTTC
TRBV7-2	TRBJ2-7	NA	NA	CASSLQQVKEQYF	TGTGCCAGCAGCTTACAACAGGTGAAGGAGCAGTACTTC
TRBV7-9	TRBJ2-5	TRBD2	many	CASSPRGTQETQYF	TGTGCCAGCAGCCCGCGGGGGACCCAAGAGACCCAGTACTTC
TRBV11-1	TRBJ2-1	NA	few	CASSLGSYSSYNEQFF	TGTGCCAGCAGTTTAGGGAGCTACAGCTCCTACAATGAGCAGTTCTTC
TRBV11-2	TRBJ1-4	NA	many	CASSLGGGFRATNEKLFF	TGTGCCAGCAGCTTAGGGGGGGGGTTCAGAGCAACTAATGAAAAACTGTTTTTT
TRBV6-6	TRBJ2-1	TRBD2	many	CASSYSGLAGGVGEQFF	TGTGCCAGCAGTTACTCGGGTCTAGCGGGAGGAGTAGGTGAGCAGTTCTTC
TRBV5-5	TRBJ2-5	TRBD1	many	CASSLTGAETQYF	TGTGCCAGCAGCTTGACAGGGGCGGAGACCCAGTACTTC
TRBV19	TRBJ1-1	NA	few	CASRQDFQNTEAFF	TGTGCCAGTAGACAGGACTTTCAGAACACTGAAGCTTTCTTT
TRBV6-1	TRBJ1-1	NA	many	CASSSRTVNTEAFF	TGTGCCAGCAGTTCTCGTACTGTGAACACTGAAGCTTTCTTT